This TCR beta chain comes out of a study of response to subunit inactivated influenza vaccine. MiXCR, run by TCRdb on the RT-PCR reads, gives a single entry per CDR3 protein. The sample holds 530,000 or so distinct CDR3 sequences; 12% to 15% are singletons and the top ten take around 10%. V shed 5 bases, J shed 3 bases, and the junction held 5 bases outside the gene matches. CDR3 length: 15 amino acids. CDR1 and CDR2 (germline): SEHNR, FQNEAQ (reference sequence). This clonotype was seen a handful of times. Its antigen is not identified. Findings and limits, study-wide: The authors offered the suggestion that each seasonal influenza vaccination recruits few new T cells.

The sequence came from a man in his fifties who received an inactivated influenza vaccine. Sequenced here: PBMCs from blood, sampled about 13 days after vaccination. The V call is TRBV7-9, the J call TRBJ2-3; 10 positions match TRBD2. The CDR3, as DNA: TGTGCCAGCAGCCAAGCGGGGGGGCCAACAGATACGCAGTATTTT. This gives the protein CASSQAGGPTDTQYF.